One and the same sample provided the 23 T cell receptor beta chains below, sequenced in a study of cytomegalovirus exposure and HLA in healthy donors. With 60 Vbeta and 13 Jbeta primers, the PCR was carried out. TCRdb's copy holds only in-frame clones and misses some; the assay was immunoSEQ multiplex PCR. The sample shows approximately 170,000 clones, approximately 67% of them seen only once. The sequencing input was PBMCs. These receptors all stem from a man in his forties or fifties in good health and CMV-seronegative.

This clone was seen a handful of times. V and J are TRBV7-2 and TRBJ2-7; D not resolved. The V gene's germline CDR1 is SGHTA and CDR2 FQGNSA. The CDR3 runs 14 residues. With 3 bases removed from V and 4 bases from J, the gap between germline ends came to 13 bases. As DNA, the CDR3 is TGTGCCAGCAGCTTCTTTAGAGGCTCGTACGAGCAGTACTTC. It yields the protein CASSFFRGSYEQYF.

The V and J genes are TRBV19 and TRBJ2-1, with D perhaps matching TRBD2 (5 bases). V was trimmed by 1 base and J by 0 bases, leaving 10 bases between them. The CDR3 extends over 16 amino acids. Germline V gene lookup returns CDR1 LNHDA and CDR2 SQIVND (reference sequence). Here the CDR3 reads CASSIGPGSSYNEQFF. The CDR3 coding sequence is TGTGCCAGTAGTATAGGTCCGGGGAGCTCCTACAATGAGCAGTTCTTC.

The genes are TRBV19 and TRBJ2-5; 8 bases fit TRBD1. The V segment lost 3 bases and the J segment 5 bases; nucleotides outside the gene matches: 8. The CDR3 totals 15 residues. CDR1 is LNHDA, CDR2 SQIVND, per germline (reference sequence). CDR3 bases: TGTGCCAGTAGTATCGCCAGGGGGCGAGGCGAGACCCAGTACTTC. This gives the protein CASSIARGRGETQYF.

The chain links TRBV7-9 to TRBJ1-2; no clear D gene. This CDR3 is built from 13 residues. The germline CDR1 and CDR2 sequences are SEHNR and FQNEAQ (reference sequence). V was cut by 5 bases and J by 8 bases, with 15 bases left in between. CDR3 DNA: TGTGCCAGCAGCCCAAACATGCTCTGGGGCTACACCTTC. Its protein is CASSPNMLWGYTF.

This chain links TRBV7-9 with TRBJ2-1; 10 nucleotides agree with TRBD2. The CDR3 is 16 residues long. Germline V lookup: CDR1 SEHNR, CDR2 FQNEAQ (reference sequence). The J segment lost 1 base and the V segment lost 5 bases, leaving 5 bases of the junction unmatched. The CDR3 DNA reads as TGTGCCAGCAGCCCCCGGACTAGCGGATCCTACAATGAGCAGTTCTTC. This encodes CASSPRTSGSYNEQFF.

The chain uses TRBV19 and TRBJ2-7; D is perhaps TRBD2 (5 bases). This CDR3 has 15 residues. The germline V and J ends were trimmed by 5 bases and 2 bases, with 16 bases remaining between them. Germline V gene lookup returns CDR1 LNHDA and CDR2 SQIVND (reference sequence). This CDR3 is CASSDSPGIPYEQYF. The DNA for the CDR3 is TGTGCCAGTAGTGATTCACCCGGGATACCCTACGAGCAGTACTTC.

The gene calls are TRBV6-1 and TRBJ2-5, with 11 bases identical to TRBD1. Unmatched junction bases numbered 6, after V lost 6 bases and J lost 3 bases. CDR1 MNHNS and CDR2 SASEGT come from the germline V gene. The CDR3 is made up of 15 amino acids. CDR3 loop: CASRDRGRVEETQYF. The CDR3 bases are TGTGCCAGCAGGGACAGGGGGCGCGTCGAAGAGACCCAGTACTTC.

Only a few counts were recorded for this clone. This rearrangement joins TRBV9 to TRBJ2-3; 12 bases map to TRBD2. This CDR3 is 16 amino acids long. V lost 4 bases, J lost 4 bases, and 7 bases stayed unmatched. Germline V CDR1 and CDR2: SGDLS, YYNGEE. CDR3 coding DNA: TGTGCCAGCAGCCCCCGACTAGCGGGGGTACCAGATACGCAGTATTTT. Its translation: CASSPRLAGVPDTQYF. The full variable domain, completed using reference TRBV9 and TRBJ2-3, is DSGVTQTPKHLITATGQRVTLRCSPRSGDLSVYWYQQSLDQGLQFLIQYYNGEERAKGNILERFSAQQFPDLHSELNLSSLELGDSALYFCASSPRLAGVPDTQYFGPGTRLTVL.

The chain couples TRBV29-1 to TRBJ2-7; tentatively, D is TRBD2 (6 bases). V lost 4 bases and J lost 6, with 13 bases in between. Looked up from germline, CDR1 is SQVTM and CDR2 is ANQGSEA. The CDR3 consists of 12 residues. CDR3 loop: CSVVSGGPEQYF. CDR3 bases: TGCAGCGTTGTCAGTGGAGGGCCCGAGCAGTACTTC.

J is TRBJ1-5 and V is TRBV28; maybe TRBD1 (6 bases). V lost 3 bases, J lost 2 bases, and 14 bases lay in between. This CDR3 comprises 16 residues. Germline CDR1 MDHEN, CDR2 SYDVKM. The CDR3 region is CASSLGGRSGNQPQHF. CDR3 DNA: TGTGCCAGCAGTTTGGGGGGGCGGTCGGGCAATCAGCCCCAGCATTTT.

This sequence joins TRBV6-1 and TRBJ2-7; TRBD1 matches 9 bases. The CDR3 consists of 15 residues. Unmatched junction bases numbered 7, after V lost 6 bases and J lost 1 base. Germline assignment: CDR1 MNHNS and CDR2 SASEGT. The CDR3 nucleotides read TGTGCCAGCAGAAAGGACAGGGGTTATTCCTACGAGCAGTACTTC. Protein product: CASRKDRGYSYEQYF.

The V call is TRBV6-6, the J call TRBJ1-5; D may be TRBD1 (6 bases). The V gene lost 7 bases and the J gene lost 0 bases, with 10 bases spanning the gap. This CDR3 region has 14 residues. From germline, CDR1 is MNHNY and CDR2 SVGAGI (reference sequence). CDR3 region: CASMMGASNQPQHF. CDR3 DNA: TGTGCCAGCATGATGGGGGCTAGCAATCAGCCCCAGCATTTT.

The J gene is TRBJ1-1, the V gene TRBV19; 8 positions match TRBD1. Germline CDR1 LNHDA, CDR2 SQIVND (reference sequence). V was clipped by 3 bases and J by 6 bases; unmatched bases: 6. The CDR3 consists of 14 residues. The CDR3 here is CASSIGTGHAEAFF. The CDR3 DNA sequence: TGTGCCAGTAGTATCGGGACAGGACACGCTGAAGCTTTCTTT.

This clone showed up just once. V is TRBV7-6 and J is TRBJ2-7; perhaps TRBD2 as D (5 bases). V was pared by 1 base and J by 4 bases, with 8 bases between. The germline CDR1 and CDR2 sequences are SGHVS and FNYEAQ. The CDR3 has 13 residues. The chain's CDR3 is CASSLVRGYEQYF. The CDR3 DNA sequence: TGTGCCAGCAGCTTAGTTCGAGGGTACGAGCAGTACTTC.

The chain is built from TRBV29-1 and TRBJ1-3; D unresolved. This CDR3 contains 13 residues. In germline, CDR1 is SQVTM, CDR2 ANQGSEA. Trimming shortened V by 4 bases and J by 0 bases, and 7 bases separated the two germline ends. CDR3 in DNA: TGCAGCGTTGGGGCCCGCTCTGGAAACACCATATATTTT. Residues: CSVGARSGNTIYF.

Here the CDR3 reads CASRTQGAGYGYTF. The DNA of the CDR3 is TGTGCCAGTAGGACTCAGGGGGCTGGCTATGGCTACACCTTC. The genes are TRBV19 and TRBJ1-2, with TRBD1 matching 8 bases. The V segment lost 6 bases and the J segment 4 bases; nucleotides outside the gene matches: 7. Germline V gene data show CDR1 as LNHDA and CDR2 as SQIVND (reference sequence). The CDR3 runs to 14 residues.

The V gene is TRBV2, the J gene TRBJ2-7; tentative D call: TRBD1 (6 bases). V lost 5 bases to trimming and J lost 1 base, with 12 bases between them. Germline-derived CDR1 and CDR2 are SNHLY and FYNNEI. CDR3 length: 14 residues. The CDR3 coding sequence is TGTGCCAGCAGTCAGGACAGAGGTTCCTACGAGCAGTACTTC. Its protein is CASSQDRGSYEQYF. The full variable domain, in which reference TRBV2 and TRBJ2-7 provide the parts outside the CDR3, is EPEVTQTPSHQVTQMGQEVILRCVPISNHLYFYWYRQILGQKVEFLVSFYNNEISEKSEIFDDQFSVERPDGSNFTLKIRSTKLEDSAMYFCASSQDRGSYEQYFGPGTRLTVT.

The chain employs TRBV9 and TRBJ2-5, with TRBD2 matching over 7 bases. The assigned J gene may be wrong: the sequence end matches TRBJ2-7 better. From germline, CDR1 is SGDLS and CDR2 YYNGEE. This CDR3 has 16 residues. In DNA, the CDR3 is TGTGCCAGCAGCGTAGGTCTAGCGGAGCTCGGGTACGAGCAGTACTTC. Its protein is CASSVGLAELGYEQYF.

This chain links TRBV7-8 with TRBJ2-7, with D possibly matching TRBD1 (5 bases). The V end lost 3 bases, the J end lost 0 bases, and 12 bases lay between the germline ends. Germline V lookup: CDR1 SGHVS, CDR2 FQNEAQ. The CDR3 contains 15 residues. The DNA of the CDR3 is TGTGCCAGCAGCTTTACAGGCCGAAGCTCCTACGAGCAGTACTTC. This sequence encodes CASSFTGRSSYEQYF.

The V call is TRBV10-3, the J call TRBJ2-1; tentatively, D is TRBD1 (5 bases). The V and J ends lost 8 bases and 5 bases respectively, with 16 bases between them. Germline V gene lookup returns CDR1 ENHRY and CDR2 SYGVKD. The CDR3 spans 14 residues. CDR3 bases: TGTGCCATCGGAGAGCTCAGGGATCACAATGAGCAGTTCTTC. It is translated as CAIGELRDHNEQFF.

The chain has TRBV6-5 and TRBJ1-6; 7 bases line up with TRBD1. The CDR3 has 14 residues. With 6 bases clipped from V and 5 bases from J, the junction kept 4 bases outside the gene matches. The germline V gene encodes CDR1 MNHEY and CDR2 SVGAGI. CDR3 DNA sequence: TGTGCCAGCAGCGACAGGGTTAATAATTCACCCCTCCACTTT. Translating it yields CASSDRVNNSPLHF.

The chain carries TRBV4-2 and TRBJ2-7, with TRBD1 matching 11 bases. This CDR3 is built from 15 residues. Germline CDR1 LGHNA, CDR2 YNFKEQ. Trimming at V came to 5 bases and at J to 4 bases, leaving 7 bases not matched to a gene. In DNA form, the CDR3 reads TGTGCCAGCAGCGCTCGGGACAGGGGGTTTTACGAGCAGTACTTC. This sequence encodes CASSARDRGFYEQYF.

The genes are TRBV2 and TRBJ2-5; D remains ambiguous. The J call is uncertain, as TRBJ2-7 better fits the DNA end. Germline CDR1 and CDR2: SNHLY and FYNNEI. This CDR3 comprises 13 residues. The CDR3 coding sequence is TGTGCCAGCACTTTTAACCGTTACTACGAGCAGTACTTC. Translated, it gives CASTFNRYYEQYF.